Included here is one TCR beta chain sequence, with context. The antigen this receptor binds is unknown. No base-level quality is on record; no much larger clone is a single base apart. This entry comes from a study of cytomegalovirus exposure and HLA in healthy donors (dated by TCRdb to the late 2010s). At the level of the whole study: An earlier analysis of 587 of the donors reported 250 to 300 Gb of sequence data and 100 million to 140 million unique TCR beta sequences from 150 million to 200 million T cells. An early release covering around 630 HLA-typed donors comprised roughly 300 gigabases of sequencing data and roughly 85 million unique TCR sequences. Of the roughly 400 genotyped donors, 65% to 90% fell in the genetic ancestry cluster associated with self-reported Caucasian donors. The study aimed to test whether cataloging public T cell receptors could reveal signatures of past pathogen exposure. Using immunosequencing, the study profiled T cell repertoires from some 670 subjects and related those repertoires to cytomegalovirus serostatus. Along with the approximately 650-subject first cohort, a separate validation cohort of around 120 different subjects was used. To predict cytomegalovirus infection status, the study brought together high-throughput TCR immunosequencing, statistical association of individual TCRs with disease status, and machine learning. A later analysis re-analyzed previously published TCR beta repertoires from several hundred donors and added high-resolution HLA genotyping to study TCR occurrence patterns. Rather than drawing on any new phenotypic data, the later analysis identified candidate immune exposures from TCR beta sequences and the way those sequences occurred across donors. To decide whether each TCR beta V gene segment behaved as functional or pseudogenic, an earlier analysis of some 600 of the donors relied on high-throughput TCR beta sequencing. Donor age, sex, ethnicity and CMV serostatus were collected together with the repertoire data. A later genetic analysis used genome-wide SNP genotypes for about 55% of the 666 donors, treating that subset as a discovery cohort. All discovery cohort repertoires had been generated on a single sequencing platform. Class I and class II HLA loci were covered by the typing at four-digit resolution. Typing coverage differed by locus: A, B, C, DRB1 and DQB1 were typed in roughly 620-630 donors, DQA1 in approximately 520, DPA1 in 600 to 610, and DPB1 in just under 480. Five DR-DQ haplotypes were handled as single units for association and clustering because linkage in the cohort was strong. Among roughly 400 genotyped donors of the cohort, an average of around 240,000 unique TCR beta nucleotide sequences were sequenced per donor, around 20% of them non-productive. Results and caveats for the whole study, not just this receptor: According to a later genetic analysis, donors in an Asian-associated ancestry cluster had fewer N-insertions in productive TCRs than the approximately 650-donor mean. In both the original and validation cohorts, the classifier was reported to diagnose cytomegalovirus status with high specificity and sensitivity. In vitro tests confirmed that a few of the cytomegalovirus-associated TCR beta chains recognize cytomegalovirus antigens. HLA typing was unavailable for some donors at each locus, so association tests used only the typed subset. In an earlier analysis of roughly 500 of the donors, most TCR beta V segments appeared in productive rearrangements about 87% or about 30% of the time, broadly matching IMGT annotations. The sequencing pipeline was judged likely to have produced a cluster of highly shared sequence variants as a technical artifact. Approximately 18 rarely observed V segments, including chromosome 9 orphons, were excluded from the earlier analysis of about 610 of the donors because counts were too low. A later analysis associated about 18,000 TCR beta sequences with specific HLA alleles at a false discovery rate of 0.05. A further reported finding was that TCR beta sequences accurately predicted the HLA-A and HLA-B alleles for most subjects in the first cohort. In a later analysis, HLA-associated TCR beta chains showed more clonal expansion and lower generation probabilities than non-associated chains that were equally common. While some public TCRs were present in many individuals, most TCR sequences turned up only very rarely across donors. According to a later analysis, TCR association rates differed among HLA loci, with DRB1 alleles showing the most associated TCRs and HLA-C alleles showing the fewest. In a later analysis, most CMV-associated TCR beta chains were found to appear HLA-restricted, with HLA associations seemingly driven largely by CMV exposure. CMV serostatus was the only immune exposure information available for the cohort. According to the authors, the approach could potentially be generalized to other disease states and immunological phenotypes. Several of the top co-occurrence clusters appeared to be linked to parvovirus B19, influenza, CMV and Epstein-Barr virus, according to a later analysis. Linkage disequilibrium might explain the correlated functional status among segregating V segments, but an unknown experimental factor could not be excluded. In this cohort, only TCR beta chains were sequenced, and detectable features were limited by the absence of alpha or paired-chain data. Roughly uniform sequencing depth across donors was assumed in presence/absence analyses, although this assumption may not hold. Because the 87-base-pair reads could not distinguish some IMGT-functional V segments, including TRBV6-2 and TRBV6-3, those segments were excluded. In the study, approximately 160 TCR beta chains were listed as associated with cytomegalovirus. When HLA alleles, especially DR and DQ, strongly co-occurred, TCR associations were difficult to assign to individual alleles. V-gene and J-gene trimming of TCR beta chains was associated with a missense DCLRE1C variant in a later genetic analysis, and the association was replicated in an independent cohort.

The library was produced with the immunoSEQ multiplex PCR assay. For the multiplex PCR, a mixture combining 60 forward primers for TCR Vbeta segments and 13 reverse primers for TCR Jbeta segments was used. Amplification of the CDR3 region of rearranged TCR beta genes was performed with a multiplex PCR assay on genomic DNA. Amplified TCR beta libraries were sequenced as 87-base-pair reads on the Illumina HiSeq System. The authors' analysis ran thus. A later analysis counted about 82 million unique TCR beta chains across the 650 to 700 repertoires, and about 10 million of these chains were shared by at least two donors. Raw reads were error-corrected and collapsed into unique sequences with a nearest-neighbor algorithm that merged closely related sequences to remove PCR and sequencing errors. To assign V, D and J gene segments, CDR3 sequences were aligned to IMGT reference sequences. Each retained sequence needed at least a six-nucleotide match to both a V gene segment and a J gene segment. Rearrangements were called productive when the CDR3 lacked stop codons and stayed in frame with V and J; all others were non-productive. CDR3 was defined according to IMGT convention as the region running from the second conserved V-encoded cysteine to the conserved J-encoded phenylalanine. Sequences without an unambiguous match to a single V gene segment were excluded from the earlier analysis of several hundred of the donors. An earlier analysis of several hundred of the donors called V segments functional above 56.7% productive rearrangements and segregating when the between-donor standard deviation exceeded 5%. A statistical classification framework was built for diagnosing cytomegalovirus status from the catalog of TCR beta chain sequences. In a later analysis, TCR nucleotide sequences were compared against IMGT/GENE-DB human TR gene sequences so that V and J genes could be assigned. Using the TCRdist pipeline, a later analysis assigned CDR3 sequences along with most-parsimonious VDJ recombination scenarios. A later analysis defined each TCR beta chain by its CDR3 amino acid sequence plus V-gene family, and excluded reads lacking a unique V-gene family. A later analysis removed several hundred highly shared, low-generation-probability nucleotide sequences to deal with suspected cross-contamination and a sequencing artifact. For each public chain, a later analysis derived a clonal expansion index from normalized ranks of inferred template counts within each repertoire. Generation probabilities in a later analysis came from a VDJ recombination model fitted to out-of-frame rearrangements, and those results were checked against IGoR. In a later analysis, hypergeometric tests were used to score TCR-TCR, TCR-HLA and TCR-CMV co-occurrence, with a repertoire-size bias correction applied to TCR pairs. False discovery rates were estimated in a later analysis by permuting HLA or CMV assignments 20 times. In a later analysis, co-occurring TCRs were grouped with DBSCAN, and TCRdist sequence similarity was added when clustering was performed within HLA-allele-positive subsets. Repertoires with fewer than 30,000 or more than 120,000 public chains, plus five repertoires with anomalous nucleotide sharing, were excluded from co-occurrence clustering. This is the immuneACCESS table as TCRdb keeps it, with only in-frame sequences that have V and J called. A part of the clones is gone; compared with another copy, unresolved V genes explain less than half, and the rest is unexplained. That table gives V, J and clone size, and the DNA gave D and trimming. This sample lists about 170,000 clones; roughly 80% were detected once. Around 3.1% of the sample belongs to the ten largest clones.

In total, 500 to 700 healthy bone marrow donors made up the cohort. Cohort members were all nominally healthy when sampled, although unrecorded immune exposures were likely present. The donor was CMV seronegative and belonged to the group of roughly 330 seronegative cohort members. A peripheral blood sample was provided by each donor, and peripheral blood mononuclear cells were used for TCR beta sequencing. The Qiagen DNeasy Blood Extraction Kit was used to extract genomic DNA from the blood cell samples. The CDR3 sequence holds 13 residues, the cysteine and phenylalanine included. Only the CDR3 region is kept as DNA, spanning 39 bases read in frame from base 1. For CDR1 and CDR2, the germline V gene lists SGHTS and YDEGEE. Trimming costs V 4 bases and J 6 bases, and their ends lie 14 bases apart.

The origin of this receptor is a female donor in good health and CMV-seronegative. Input material: PBMCs. In this chain, TRBV5-8 is recombined with TRBJ2-7, and TRBD2 may be the D gene, going by 5 matching bases. This receptor carries the CDR3 CASSRTVEGEQYF. The DNA sequence reads TGTGCCAGCAGCCGGACGGTAGAGGGCGAGCAGTACTTC.